A single TCR beta chain is shown here with its context. Its antigen is not known. In the PCR, 60 Vbeta and 13 Jbeta primers were used. Clones were read by immunoSEQ multiplex PCR, and TCRdb kept only the in-frame ones, dropping some. The sample shows roughly 220,000 clones, approximately 80% of them seen only once. The data originate from a study of cytomegalovirus exposure and HLA in healthy donors. Study observations and caveats: TCR beta chain V- and J-gene trimming was linked, in a later analysis, to a missense variant in DCLRE1C.

Sequencing was carried out using PBMCs. The receptor comes from a man aged 50 to 59 in good health and CMV-seronegative.

In DNA form, the CDR3 reads TGTGCCAGCAGCCTCCAGGGGGCAGGTTCCTACAATGAGCAGTTCTTC. Translated, it gives CASSLQGAGSYNEQFF. The chain is built from TRBV28 and TRBJ2-1; TRBD1 aligns across 8 bases. CDR3 length equals 16 residues. CDR1 and CDR2 from the germline V gene are MDHEN and SYDVKM. Unmatched junction bases numbered 8, after V lost 6 bases and J lost 1 base.